This T cell receptor (beta chain) was sequenced for a study of OX40 agonist ivuxolimab in advanced cancers. Regarding the study as a whole: On average, a greater number of expanded clones characterised CD8+ T cells relative to CD4+. Circulating CD4+ and CD8+ T cells showed clonal expansion by week 6 at 0.1 to 3.0 mg/kg.

Patients were ineligible given autoimmune disease history or systemic immunosuppression. The CDR3 covers 15 residues. Trimming stripped 8 bases from V and 7 bases from J, with 24 bases between. The V gene's germline CDR1 is SGHTA and CDR2 FQGNSA. Regarding this clone: Its antigen is undetermined.

The method was immunoSEQ multiplex PCR; TCRdb's version includes in-frame clones alone and lacks a portion of them. The sample lists about 63,000 clones; 85% to 90% were seen once. The sample consisted of CD4+ or CD8+ T cells sorted from blood, taken in a trial of the OX40 agonist ivuxolimab. This receptor was identified in an adult with an advanced solid tumor such as melanoma, head and neck, liver or kidney cancer. The genes are TRBV7-2 and TRBJ2-7; D possibly corresponds to TRBD1 (6 bases). CDR3 region: CASLPQVGALGEQYF. In nucleotides, the CDR3 is TGTGCCAGCCTTCCCCAAGTGGGGGCCCTGGGGGAGCAGTACTTC.